These T cell receptor beta chains were read from a single sample in a study of Graves' ophthalmopathy and Graves' hyperthyroidism. MiXCR, applied by TCRdb to the multiplex PCR reads, yields one record per CDR3 protein. The profile shows around 670,000 distinct CDR3 sequences, 40% of them singletons. The source material was peripheral blood. Receptor source: an adult man with Graves' ophthalmopathy. Both conserved end residues are part of each CDR3. D genes are given only for firm matches. Size is stated for part of the rows, as once, few or many counts, or as a class when the clone is expanded.

many	TRBV2	TRBJ2-7	TRBD2	CASSDIGTSSYEQYF	TGTGCCAGCAGTGACATAGGGACTAGTAGTTACGAGCAGTACTTC
-	TRBV15	TRBJ2-7	-	CAPGRNIHEQYF	TGTGCCCCAGGAAGGAATATCCACGAGCAGTACTTC
few	TRBV7-9	TRBJ1-1	-	CASSLGASTEAFF	TGTGCCAGCAGCTTGGGTGCAAGCACTGAAGCTTTCTTT
-	TRBV2	TRBJ1-6	-	CASSESAGDNSPLHF	TGTGCCAGCAGTGAAAGCGCAGGGGATAATTCACCCCTCCACTTT
many	TRBV7-9	TRBJ1-4	TRBD1	CASSPTGESHEKLFF	TGTGCCAGCAGCCCAACAGGGGAATCGCATGAAAAACTGTTTTTT
-	TRBV2	TRBJ2-2	TRBD2	CASLGLVDTGELFF	TGTGCCAGCCTGGGACTAGTCGACACCGGGGAGCTGTTTTTT
once	TRBV24-1	TRBJ1-2	-	CATSIGQSNYGYTF	TGTGCCACCAGTATTGGACAGAGTAACTATGGCTACACCTTC
many	TRBV10-3	TRBJ2-7	-	CAISTDDGSSYEQYF	TGTGCCATCTCAACAGACGACGGGAGCTCCTACGAGCAGTACTTC
few	TRBV11-2	TRBJ1-1	TRBD1	CASSLAGGWTEAFF	TGTGCCAGCAGCTTAGCAGGGGGCTGGACTGAAGCTTTCTTT
many	TRBV13	TRBJ1-3	-	CASSFLGDTIYF	TGTGCCAGCAGCTTCTTAGGCGACACCATATATTTT
-	TRBV20-1	TRBJ2-7	-	CSARGQLNYEQYF	TGCAGTGCTAGAGGACAGCTGAACTACGAGCAGTACTTC
-	TRBV24-1	TRBJ1-5	TRBD1	CASSPFAGTDNQPQHF	TGTGCCAGCAGTCCCTTCGCCGGGACAGACAATCAGCCCCAGCATTTT
many	TRBV2	TRBJ1-2	TRBD1	CASRGTGGHYGYTF	TGTGCCAGCAGGGGGACAGGGGGGCACTATGGCTACACCTTC
-	TRBV12-3/TRBV12-4	TRBJ1-1	-	CASSLLFSGTVNTEAFF	TGTGCCAGCAGTTTACTGTTTAGCGGGACTGTGAACACTGAAGCTTTCTTT
many	TRBV2	TRBJ1-2	-	CASSDGREDGYTF	TGTGCCAGCAGTGACGGCCGGGAGGACGGCTACACCTTC
many	TRBV19	TRBJ1-2	TRBD1	CASSGDRAYGYTF	TGTGCCAGTAGTGGGGACAGGGCCTATGGCTACACCTTC
few	TRBV9	TRBJ1-3	-	CASSVVEGLGNTIYF	TGTGCCAGCAGCGTAGTCGAGGGGCTTGGAAACACCATATATTTT
-	TRBV2	TRBJ2-7	TRBD1	CASIRDRAYEQYF	TGTGCCAGCATTAGGGACAGGGCCTACGAGCAGTACTTC
many	TRBV2	TRBJ1-1	-	CASRGHGDTEAFF	TGTGCCAGCAGGGGGCACGGGGACACTGAAGCTTTCTTT
few	TRBV7-9	TRBJ2-5	-	CASSLDTITGRETQYF	TGTGCCAGCAGCTTAGACACAATAACAGGCAGGGAGACCCAGTACTTC